This T cell receptor beta chain was identified during a study of cytomegalovirus exposure and HLA in healthy donors (dated by TCRdb to 2017 to 2019). Background on the whole study: According to an earlier analysis of 587 of the donors, 200 million or so T cells yielded 117 million unique TCR beta sequences and 276 Gb of sequence data. Roughly 5 DR-DQ haplotypes were treated as single units for association and clustering because of strong linkage in the cohort. The study aimed to test whether cataloging public T cell receptors could reveal signatures of past pathogen exposure. An earlier analysis of 587 of the donors used high-throughput TCR beta sequencing to judge whether each TCR beta V gene segment behaved as functional or pseudogenic. An early release that covered fewer than 750 HLA-typed donors contained 300 to 350 gigabases of sequencing data and tens of millions of unique TCR sequences. A separate validation cohort of 100 to 150 different subjects was used in addition to the approximately 640-subject first cohort. High-throughput TCR immunosequencing, statistical association of individual TCRs with disease status, and machine learning were combined to predict cytomegalovirus infection status. Across roughly 420 genotyped donors of the cohort, an average of roughly 250,000 unique TCR beta nucleotide sequences per donor were sequenced, and roughly a sixth of those sequences were non-productive. Genome-wide SNP genotypes for about 55% of the 666 donors were used in a later genetic analysis, which treated that subset as a discovery cohort. Donor age, sex, ethnicity and CMV serostatus were compiled alongside the repertoire data. Rather than drawing on any new phenotypic data, the later analysis identified candidate immune exposures from TCR beta sequences and the way those sequences occurred across donors. To study patterns of TCR occurrence, a later analysis re-analyzed previously published TCR beta repertoires from just over 650 donors and added high-resolution HLA genotyping. Both class I and class II loci were covered by HLA typing, at four-digit resolution. The study profiled the T cell repertoires of fewer than 850 subjects by immunosequencing and related them to cytomegalovirus serostatus. The number of donors typed differed by locus, with about 620-630 for A, B, C, DRB1 and DQB1, 522 for DQA1, some 570 for DPA1, and around 460 for DPB1. Of the roughly 390 genotyped donors, roughly 80% fell in the genetic ancestry cluster associated with self-reported Caucasian donors. Every repertoire in the discovery cohort had been generated on one and the same sequencing platform.

The germline V gene encodes CDR1 SGHTA and CDR2 FQGNSA. At the junction V is shortened by 2 bases and J by 8 bases, with 15 bases in between. The CDR3 numbers 14 residues from cysteine through phenylalanine. Only the CDR3 part of the read is kept: 42 bases, read in frame from the first base. The table lists this clone with a few counts. No cognate antigen has been identified for it. No base quality information exists; no much larger clone differs at one position. General study outcomes and caveats: Most TCR sequences were observed very rarely across donors, whereas some public TCRs were present in many individuals. In a later analysis, HLA-associated TCR beta chains showed more clonal expansion and lower generation probabilities than non-associated chains that were equally common. A cluster of highly shared sequence variants was judged likely to be a technical artifact of the sequencing pipeline. When HLA alleles, especially DR and DQ, strongly co-occurred, TCR associations were difficult to assign to individual alleles. The classifier was reported to diagnose cytomegalovirus status with high specificity and sensitivity in both the original cohort and the validation cohort. In a later analysis, some 18,000 TCR beta sequences were associated with specific HLA alleles at a false discovery rate of 0.05. An association between a missense DCLRE1C variant and V-gene and J-gene trimming of TCR beta chains was found in a later genetic analysis and replicated in an independent cohort. A total of roughly 160 TCR beta chains were listed by the study as associated with cytomegalovirus. In a later analysis, the rate of TCR association differed among HLA loci, with DRB1 alleles having the most associated TCRs and HLA-C alleles having the fewest. Because counts were too low, seventeen rarely observed V segments, including chromosome 9 orphons, were left out of the earlier analysis of 500 to 650 of the donors. The authors suggested that the approach could potentially be extended to other disease states and immunological phenotypes. Because HLA typing was unavailable for some donors at each locus, only the typed subset was used in association tests. This cohort had only TCR beta chains sequenced, and the lack of alpha or paired-chain data limited which features could be detected. A further reported finding was that TCR beta sequences accurately predicted the HLA-A and HLA-B alleles for most subjects in the first cohort. Most CMV-associated TCR beta chains appeared to be HLA-restricted in a later analysis, and the HLA associations seemed to be driven largely by CMV exposure. The 87-base-pair reads could not distinguish some IMGT-functional V segments, including TRBV6-2 and TRBV6-3, so those segments were excluded. Three of the identified cytomegalovirus-associated TCR beta chains were confirmed in vitro to be specific for cytomegalovirus antigens. Broadly in line with IMGT annotations, most TCR beta V segments showed up in productive rearrangements about 87% or about 30% of the time in an earlier analysis of about 500 of the donors. According to a later genetic analysis, donors in an Asian-associated ancestry cluster had fewer N-insertions in productive TCRs than the approximately 650-donor mean. Roughly uniform sequencing depth across donors was assumed in presence/absence analyses, although this assumption may not hold. Linkage disequilibrium might explain the correlated functional status among segregating V segments, but an unknown experimental factor could not be excluded. For the cohort, immune exposure information was limited to CMV serostatus. Several of the top co-occurrence clusters appeared to be linked to parvovirus B19, influenza, CMV and Epstein-Barr virus, according to a later analysis.

The cohort was made up of about 670 healthy bone marrow donors. At the time of sampling, every cohort member was nominally healthy, though immune exposures that went unrecorded were likely present. The donor tested CMV seronegative and was one of the 352 seronegative cohort members. Each donor provided a peripheral blood sample, and peripheral blood mononuclear cells were used for TCR beta sequencing. Genomic DNA extraction from the blood cell samples was performed with the Qiagen DNeasy Blood Extraction Kit. The protocol used for the library was the immunoSEQ multiplex PCR assay. For the multiplex PCR, a mixture combining 60 forward primers for TCR Vbeta segments and 13 reverse primers for TCR Jbeta segments was used. The CDR3 region of rearranged TCR beta genes was amplified from genomic DNA with a multiplex PCR assay. The amplified TCR beta libraries were sequenced on the Illumina HiSeq System as 87-base-pair reads. As for how the authors treated the data: In a later analysis, some 80 million unique TCR beta chains were counted across the 650 to 700 repertoires, and roughly 11 million of these chains were shared by at least two donors. A nearest-neighbor algorithm error-corrected the raw reads and collapsed the reads into unique sequences, merging closely related sequences to remove PCR and sequencing errors. Alignment of CDR3 sequences to IMGT reference sequences was used to assign V, D and J gene segments. Each retained sequence needed at least a six-nucleotide match to both a V gene segment and a J gene segment. A rearrangement was called productive if the CDR3 had no stop codons and remained in frame with V and J, and every other rearrangement was called non-productive. Following IMGT convention, CDR3 was defined as the stretch from the second conserved V-encoded cysteine up to the conserved J-encoded phenylalanine. The earlier analysis of a few hundred of the donors excluded sequences that lacked an unambiguous match to a single V gene segment. In an earlier analysis of some 590 of the donors, a V segment was called functional when productive rearrangements were above 56.7%, and segregating when the standard deviation between donors exceeded 5%. To diagnose cytomegalovirus status from the catalog of TCR beta chain sequences, a statistical classification framework was built. A later analysis assigned V and J genes by comparing TCR nucleotide sequences with IMGT/GENE-DB human TR gene sequences. A later analysis assigned CDR3 sequences and most-parsimonious VDJ recombination scenarios with the TCRdist pipeline. In a later analysis, every TCR beta chain was defined by the combination of its CDR3 amino acid sequence and its V-gene family, and reads without a unique V-gene family were dropped. A later analysis removed 592 highly shared, low-generation-probability nucleotide sequences to deal with suspected cross-contamination and a sequencing artifact. For each public chain, a later analysis derived a clonal expansion index from normalized ranks of inferred template counts within each repertoire. In a later analysis, generation probabilities were computed with a VDJ recombination model fitted to out-of-frame rearrangements, and the resulting probabilities were checked against IGoR. Hypergeometric tests were used in a later analysis to score TCR-TCR, TCR-HLA and TCR-CMV co-occurrence, with a repertoire-size bias correction applied to the TCR pairs. False discovery rates were estimated in a later analysis by permuting HLA or CMV assignments 20 times. In a later analysis, co-occurring TCRs were grouped using DBSCAN, with TCRdist sequence similarity added in when clustering inside HLA-allele-positive subsets. Co-occurrence clustering excluded repertoires with fewer than 30,000 or more than 120,000 public chains, plus five with anomalous nucleotide sharing. TCRdb mirrors the immuneACCESS table, restricted to in-frame sequences. Some clones are absent from its copies; in checked studies, under half trace to an unresolved V gene, and the reason for the others is unknown. V, J and clone size derive from that table, while D and trimming were established from the DNA sequence. The sample table lists some 200,000 clones, nearly 80% of them with a count of one. The top ten constitute less than 3.5% of the sample.

This TCR was sampled from a female donor in good health and CMV-seronegative. Recombination connected TRBV7-2 to TRBJ1-1; a confident D gene designation cannot be given. The material sequenced was PBMCs. The DNA sequence is as follows: TGTGCCAGCAGCTTATGGGGAGTCCGGCCCGAAGCTTTCTTT. This yields the protein CASSLWGVRPEAFF.